The clone carrying this TCR beta chain was detected only once. The CDR3 is made up of 15 amino acids. In germline, CDR1 is LGHNA, CDR2 YSLEER. V shed 0 bases and J shed 5 bases, with 13 bases lying between them. The data originate from a study of blood T cell repertoires in COVID-19. Study at large: Samples taken during acute and convalescent COVID-19 were collected in the United States, Italy and Spain.

Libraries were prepared by immunoSEQ multiplex PCR; TCRdb keeps only in-frame clonotypes and omits some of them. This table has 200,000 to 250,000 clones, approximately 77% appearing once. The chain employs TRBV4-3 and TRBJ1-1; D is perhaps TRBD1 (6 bases). This TCR came from a woman aged 80 or over with acute or convalescent COVID-19. Sequenced: peripheral blood. In DNA, the CDR3 is TGCGCCAGCAGCCAAGAAGGGGGGAGGGGGACTGAAGCTTTCTTT. Encoded protein: CASSQEGGRGTEAFF.